The 26 T cell receptor beta chains given below trace back to one sample, sequenced in a study of blood T cell repertoires in COVID-19. TCRdb's table, derived via immunoSEQ multiplex PCR, lists solely in-frame clones and lacks some. The profile shows 250,000 to 350,000 clones, 92% of them singletons. The source material was PBMCs or T cells enriched from blood (not recorded which). These TCRs come from a woman in her thirties who had recovered from COVID-19.

The chain has TRBV28 and TRBJ2-7, with D perhaps TRBD1 (6 bases). Trimming removed 7 bases at V and 4 bases at J, with 14 bases between. Per germline, CDR1 MDHEN and CDR2 SYDVKM. The CDR3 length is 13 residues. The CDR3 DNA reads TGTGCCAGCACAGGACAGCCCACTTACGAGCAGTACTTC. Encoded protein: CASTGQPTYEQYF.

This clone occurred a few times. The rearrangement joins TRBV18 to TRBJ2-7, with D possibly being TRBD2 (6 bases). Germline assignment: CDR1 KGHSH and CDR2 LQKENI. CDR3 length: 14 residues. Trimming left V 2 bases short and J 7 bases short, with 15 bases between. The DNA for the CDR3 is TGTGCCAGCTCACCAAGTTACGGCGGGGCAGAGCAGTACTTC. Residues: CASSPSYGGAEQYF.

This clone has a single count. The genes are TRBV7-9 and TRBJ1-5; the match to TRBD1 covers 10 bases. The trim removed 5 bases at V and 0 bases at J, leaving 19 bases unmatched. CDR3 length: 21 residues. The germline V gene has CDR1 SEHNR and CDR2 FQNEAQ (reference sequence). CDR3 DNA sequence: TGTGCCAGCAGCACCGGCGGGCTGGGACAGGGGAATGAGTATAGCAATCAGCCCCAGCATTTT. This translates into CASSTGGLGQGNEYSNQPQHF. Variable domain in full (rest from reference TRBV7-9 and TRBJ1-5): DTGVSQNPRHKITKRGQNVTFRCDPISEHNRLYWYRQTLGQGPEFLTYFQNEAQLEKSRLLSDRFSAERPKGSFSTLEIQRTEQGDSAMYLCASSTGGLGQGNEYSNQPQHFGDGTRLSIL.

The chain combines TRBV11-3 with TRBJ2-1; D is possibly TRBD1 (5 bases). Germline V gives CDR1 SGHNT, CDR2 YENEEA. The CDR3 covers 12 residues. V lost 4 bases, J lost 8 bases, and 9 bases lay in between. DNA for the CDR3: TGTGCCAGCAGCTCCCGGACACATGAGCAGTTCTTC. Its protein product is CASSSRTHEQFF.

The V and J genes are TRBV28 and TRBJ2-3; 8 nucleotides align to TRBD2. Germline V gene lookup returns CDR1 MDHEN and CDR2 SYDVKM. CDR3 length: 15 residues. V gave up 3 bases and J gave up 2 bases; unmatched junction bases: 4. The CDR3 is CASSLGTRLTDTQYF. The CDR3 coding sequence is TGTGCCAGCAGTTTGGGGACTAGACTCACAGATACGCAGTATTTT.

V is TRBV5-1 and J is TRBJ1-2, with D tentatively TRBD1 (6 bases). The V gene's germline CDR1 is SGHRS and CDR2 YFSETQ. Trimming removed 4 bases from V and 4 bases from J, with 14 bases in between. The CDR3 runs to 14 residues. CDR3 DNA sequence: TGCGCCAGCAGCGAGGGGGAATTGGGCTATGGCTACACCTTC. Its protein is CASSEGELGYGYTF.

This clone came up once. The chain combines TRBV7-9 with TRBJ1-6; 9 positions agree with TRBD1. The CDR3 extends over 15 amino acids. V shed 10 bases and J 8 bases; nucleotides not matched to a gene: 12. Germline CDR1 reads SEHNR; CDR2 reads FQNEAQ (reference sequence). CDR3 protein: CATPNEWTGDSPLHF. The CDR3 bases are TGTGCCACCCCAAACGAGTGGACAGGGGATTCACCCCTCCACTTT.

The chain carries TRBV7-9 and TRBJ2-1; the D is unclear. The CDR3 has 15 residues. Deletions cut 5 bases from V and 6 bases from J, with 17 bases between. Germline V gene lookup returns CDR1 SEHNR and CDR2 FQNEAQ (reference sequence). DNA for the CDR3: TGTGCCAGCAGCACCCTTAGGCGGTCTCCCAATGAGCAGTTCTTC. It specifies CASSTLRRSPNEQFF.

The V gene is TRBV27, the J gene TRBJ2-1; the match to TRBD1 covers 9 bases. The CDR3 contains 15 residues. The V and J ends lost 7 bases and 1 base, in that order; junction bases with no gene match: 5. Germline lookup yields CDR1 MNHEY and CDR2 SMNVEV (reference sequence). The DNA for the CDR3 is TGTGCCAGCACCAGCGGGACAGGGTCCTACAATGAGCAGTTCTTC. It codes for CASTSGTGSYNEQFF.

The rearrangement joins TRBV6-2 or TRBV6-3 to TRBJ1-2; 8 bases are a match to TRBD1. CDR3 length: 12 residues. V gave up 5 bases and J gave up 5 bases; unmatched junction bases: 1. Germline CDR1 MNHEY, CDR2 SVGEGT. Here the CDR3 DNA reads TGTGCCAGCAGTCAGGGGGCTTATGGCTACACCTTC. This gives the protein CASSQGAYGYTF.

V is TRBV18 and J is TRBJ2-4; 11 nucleotides match TRBD2. This CDR3 has 18 amino acids. Germline loops: CDR1 KGHSH, CDR2 LQKENI. V shed 3 bases and J 2 bases; nucleotides not matched to a gene: 9. Here the CDR3 DNA reads TGTGCCAGCTCACCGCGGATAGCGGGAGGGGTAACCAAAAACATTCAGTACTTC. Its protein is CASSPRIAGGVTKNIQYF.

The chain is built from TRBV27 and TRBJ2-7, with TRBD2 identical over 11 bases. J was trimmed by 3 bases and V by 3 bases; bases with no gene match: 1. The CDR3 spans 14 residues. From germline, CDR1 is MNHEY and CDR2 SMNVEV (reference sequence). CDR3 sequence: CASSFSGRDYEQYF. CDR3 nucleotides: TGTGCCAGCAGTTTTAGCGGGAGGGACTACGAGCAGTACTTC.

This sequence joins TRBV11-2 and TRBJ2-7, with TRBD2 as a possible D gene (5 bases). Trimming left V 4 bases short and J 1 base short, with 14 bases between. Germline V gives CDR1 SGHAT, CDR2 FQNNGV. CDR3 length: 15 amino acids. This chain's CDR3 is CASSSLKRKSYEQYF. The CDR3 DNA follows: TGTGCCAGCAGCTCCCTAAAGCGGAAGTCCTACGAGCAGTACTTC. Supplemented by reference TRBV11-2 and TRBJ2-7, the full variable domain reads EAGVAQSPRYKIIEKRQSVAFWCNPISGHATLYWYQQILGQGPKLLIQFQNNGVVDDSQLPKDRFSAERLKGVDSTLKIQPAKLEDSAVYLCASSSLKRKSYEQYFGPGTRLTVT.

A few counts support this clone. This same CDR3 is encoded by further DNA sequences in the sample. This sequence joins TRBV5-1 and TRBJ2-3, with 7 bases matching TRBD1. The trim removed 0 bases at V and 4 bases at J, leaving 2 bases unmatched. The CDR3 covers 14 residues. Looked up from germline, CDR1 is SGHRS and CDR2 is YFSETQ. The DNA for the CDR3 is TGCGCCAGCAGCTTGGGGCAGGGGGCAGATACGCAGTATTTT. Translated, it gives CASSLGQGADTQYF.

CDR3 DNA sequence: TGCGCCAGCACACAGGGGGGTGAAGAGACCCAGTACTTC. It specifies CASTQGGEETQYF. This rearrangement joins TRBV5-1 to TRBJ2-5, with 8 bases identical to TRBD1. V was clipped by 6 bases and J by 3 bases; unmatched bases: 4. Per the germline V gene, CDR1 is SGHRS and CDR2 is YFSETQ. CDR3 size: 13 residues.

This chain connects TRBV27 to TRBJ2-7; maybe TRBD1 (7 bases). There are 13 residues in the CDR3. V lost 5 bases and J 6 bases, leaving 14 bases between the germline ends. Per germline, CDR1 MNHEY and CDR2 SMNVEV (reference sequence). The chain's CDR3 is CASSRNRGGEQYF. The CDR3 DNA is TGTGCCAGCAGTCGGAACAGGGGAGGCGAGCAGTACTTC.

J is TRBJ1-6 and V is TRBV5-1; 9 bases match TRBD1. J lost 10 bases, V lost 4 bases, and 15 bases had no gene match. The CDR3 is 17 residues long. The germline V gene encodes CDR1 SGHRS and CDR2 YFSETQ. The CDR3 loop reads CASSPQGAVGVKSPLHF. The CDR3 DNA follows: TGCGCCAGCAGCCCACAGGGGGCGGTGGGTGTTAAGTCACCCCTCCACTTT.

The chain employs TRBV6-2 or TRBV6-3 and TRBJ2-5, with D unclear. This CDR3 has 13 residues. In germline, CDR1 is MNHEY, CDR2 SVGEGT. Trimming removed 2 bases at V and 0 bases at J, with 4 bases between. This CDR3 is CASSYSYQETQYF. In DNA form, the CDR3 reads TGTGCCAGCAGTTACAGCTACCAAGAGACCCAGTACTTC.

The chain is built from TRBV5-5 and TRBJ2-3; 7 bases match TRBD1. The V gene's germline CDR1 is SGHKS and CDR2 YYEKEE (reference sequence). With 4 bases clipped from V and 1 base from J, the junction kept 12 bases outside the gene matches. This CDR3 region has 17 residues. The CDR3 DNA reads as TGTGCCAGCAGCCGATCTACGACAGGGTTAGGCACAGATACGCAGTATTTT. This codes for CASSRSTTGLGTDTQYF.

The V gene is TRBV4-2, the J gene TRBJ2-1; 10 bases align to TRBD2. The V gene's germline CDR1 is LGHNA and CDR2 YNFKEQ. V shed 7 bases, J shed 7 bases, and the junction held 13 bases outside the gene matches. The CDR3 totals 16 residues. The CDR3 nucleotides are TGTGCCAGCACCCTCACCTGGCCAGCGGGGGGGAATGAGCAGTTCTTC. This codes for CASTLTWPAGGNEQFF.

V gene TRBV27 combines with J gene TRBJ2-7; TRBD2 agrees at 7 bases. Per the germline V gene, CDR1 is MNHEY and CDR2 is SMNVEV (reference sequence). V trimming: 4 bases; J trimming: 7 bases; junction bases outside the gene matches: 13. This CDR3 has 15 residues. CDR3 sequence (DNA): TGTGCCAGCAGTTGGGAGGGAGCGAACTACGGGGAGCAGTACTTC. Its protein product is CASSWEGANYGEQYF.

The V gene is TRBV27, the J gene TRBJ1-1; the D is unclear. CDR1 is MNHEY, CDR2 SMNVEV, per germline (reference sequence). The CDR3 has 15 amino acids. V gave up 5 bases and J gave up 2 bases, with 15 bases separating them. CDR3 loop: CASSTLPVSNTEAFF. The CDR3 DNA follows: TGTGCCAGCAGTACCCTCCCAGTGTCTAACACTGAAGCTTTCTTT.

The chain couples TRBV7-9 to TRBJ1-2, with D hard to call. V was pared by 4 bases and J by 4 bases, with 19 bases between. This CDR3 has 16 residues. Germline values: CDR1 SEHNR, CDR2 FQNEAQ (reference sequence). CDR3 region: CASSSGLLARIYGYTF. For the CDR3, the DNA is TGTGCCAGCAGCTCTGGCCTTTTAGCCCGGATCTATGGCTACACCTTC.

CDR3 loop: CASIREGSGRVLGPDTQYF. CDR3 bases: TGTGCCAGCATTCGGGAGGGTAGCGGGAGGGTCCTCGGTCCAGATACGCAGTATTTT. This chain links TRBV27 with TRBJ2-3, with 11 bases lining up with TRBD2. The CDR3 extends over 19 amino acids. The germline gives CDR1 MNHEY, CDR2 SMNVEV (reference sequence). J lost 4 bases, V lost 7 bases, and 19 bases had no gene match.

The chain recombines TRBV18 with TRBJ2-7; 7 nucleotides align to TRBD1. V shed 3 bases, J shed 2 bases, and the junction held 7 bases outside the gene matches. Germline CDR1 is KGHSH and CDR2 is LQKENI. This CDR3 is built from 15 residues. DNA of the CDR3: TGTGCCAGCTCACCTCTCCCGGGACAGACCTACGAGCAGTACTTC. It codes for CASSPLPGQTYEQYF.

CDR3 bases: TGTGCCAGCAGCCCCGGGACACCAGGATTCTTCTATGGCTACACCTTC. It yields the protein CASSPGTPGFFYGYTF. V is TRBV5-6 and J is TRBJ1-2; D is possibly TRBD1 (6 bases). The germline V and J ends were trimmed by 4 bases and 4 bases, with 20 bases remaining between them. Per germline, CDR1 SGHDT and CDR2 YYEEEE. CDR3 length: 16 amino acids.